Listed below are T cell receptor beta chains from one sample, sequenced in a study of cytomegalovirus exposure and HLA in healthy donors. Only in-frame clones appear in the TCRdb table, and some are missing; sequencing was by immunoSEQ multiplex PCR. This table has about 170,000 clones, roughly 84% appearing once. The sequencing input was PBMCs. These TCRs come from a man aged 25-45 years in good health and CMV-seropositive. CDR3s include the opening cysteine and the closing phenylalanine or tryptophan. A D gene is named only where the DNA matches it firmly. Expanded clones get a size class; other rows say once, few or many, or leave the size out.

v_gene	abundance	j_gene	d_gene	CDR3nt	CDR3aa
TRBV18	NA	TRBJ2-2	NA	TGTGCCAGCTCACCACTTGCGGCAGGGGGAGGATCGGACACCGGGGAGCTGTTTTTT	CASSPLAAGGGSDTGELFF
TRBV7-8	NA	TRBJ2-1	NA	TGTGCCAGCAGCTTATCTATCCGGGAGAAGCAGTTCTTC	CASSLSIREKQFF
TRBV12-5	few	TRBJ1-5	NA	TGTGCTAGTGGTTTTGGCAGGTATAATCAGCCCCAGCATTTT	CASGFGRYNQPQHF
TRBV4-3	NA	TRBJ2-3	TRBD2	TGCGCCAGCAGCCAAGAAGTAGCGGGAGCTACAGATACGCAGTATTTT	CASSQEVAGATDTQYF
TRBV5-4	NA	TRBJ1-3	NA	TGTGCCAGCAGCTTGGGACAGCGCCGCTCTGGAAACACCATATATTTT	CASSLGQRRSGNTIYF
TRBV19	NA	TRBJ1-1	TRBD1	TGTGCCACCGAGGCCTACGGGACAGGGTTCACTGAAGCTTTCTTT	CATEAYGTGFTEAFF
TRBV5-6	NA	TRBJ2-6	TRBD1	TGTGCCAGCAGCGTGACAGGGGTGAGCTCTGGGGCCAACGTCCTGACTTTC	CASSVTGVSSGANVLTF
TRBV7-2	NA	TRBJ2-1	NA	TGTGCCAGCAGTCCCACCCGGTCCGGAGTTTTTTACAATGAGCAGTTCTTC	CASSPTRSGVFYNEQFF
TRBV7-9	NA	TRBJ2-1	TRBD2	TGTGCCAGCAGGTACGCCGGGGGGGCTGAGCAGTTCTTC	CASRYAGGAEQFF
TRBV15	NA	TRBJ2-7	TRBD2	TGTGCCACCAGCAGAGGGCTAGCGGGAGAATCAATCGCGTTC	CATSRGLAGESIAF
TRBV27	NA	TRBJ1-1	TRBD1	TGTGCCAGCAGTAATATGGACAGGGGGCTTTCGAACACTGAAGCTTTCTTT	CASSNMDRGLSNTEAFF
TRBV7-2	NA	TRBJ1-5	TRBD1	TGTGCCAGCAGCTTATTGACAGGGGATCAGCCCCAGCATTTT	CASSLLTGDQPQHF
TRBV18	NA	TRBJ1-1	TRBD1	TGTGCCAGCTCACCGCTGGGACAGGGTGAAGCTTTCTTT	CASSPLGQGEAFF
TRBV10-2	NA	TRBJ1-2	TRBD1	TGCGCCAGCAGTTCCGGGACAGACTATTATGGCTACACCTTC	CASSSGTDYYGYTF
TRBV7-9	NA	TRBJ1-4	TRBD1	TGTGCCAGCAGCTTGGGACAGGGGGCGAATCATGAAAAACTGTTTTTT	CASSLGQGANHEKLFF
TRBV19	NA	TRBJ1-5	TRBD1	TGTGCCAGTAGTATTAGGGGGACAGGGGCGCTCGAGCAGCCCCAGCATTTT	CASSIRGTGALEQPQHF
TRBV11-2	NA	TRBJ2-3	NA	TGTGCCAGCAGCTTAGGGGGGCGCCCGGATACGCAGTATTTT	CASSLGGRPDTQYF
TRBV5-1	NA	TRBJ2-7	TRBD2	TGCGCCAGCAGCTTGGCGGGATCTAGCGGAAACTACGAGCAGTACTTC	CASSLAGSSGNYEQYF
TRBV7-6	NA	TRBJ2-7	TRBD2	TGTGCCAGCAGCCCGACTAGCGGAGCCTACGAGCAGTACTTC	CASSPTSGAYEQYF
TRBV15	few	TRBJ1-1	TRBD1	TGTGCCACAGGGGGCGTGAACACTGAAGCTTTCTTT	CATGGVNTEAFF
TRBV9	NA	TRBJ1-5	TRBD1	TGTGCCAGCAGCGTAGGGGGGACAGGGGGCGATCAGCCCCAGCATTTT	CASSVGGTGGDQPQHF
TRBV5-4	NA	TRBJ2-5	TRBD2	TGTGCCAGCAGCTTGGTTGGGGGGGTTAAACAAGAGACCCAGTACTTC	CASSLVGGVKQETQYF
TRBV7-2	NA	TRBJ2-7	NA	TGTGCCAGCAGCTTAGAGCGGAGCTCCTACGAGCAGTACTTC	CASSLERSSYEQYF
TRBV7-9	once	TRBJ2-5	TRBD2	TGTGCCAGCAGCCCGGGACTAGCGGGAGGTAGGCAAGAGACCCAGTACTTC	CASSPGLAGGRQETQYF
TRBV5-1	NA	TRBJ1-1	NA	TGCGCCAGCTCCTTTACACAGGGGAACACTGAAGCTTTCTTT	CASSFTQGNTEAFF
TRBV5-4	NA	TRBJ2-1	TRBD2	TGTGCCAGCACCCATGGGGCCCTAGCGGGAGGGGTGGATGAGCAGTTCTTC	CASTHGALAGGVDEQFF
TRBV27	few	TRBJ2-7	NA	TGTGCCAGCAGTGCGCTAGGTCTCGGTGCTCGGTACTTC	CASSALGLGARYF
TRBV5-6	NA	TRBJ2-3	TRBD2	TGTGCCAGCAGCTTAGGACTAGCGGTCACAGATACGCAGTATTTT	CASSLGLAVTDTQYF
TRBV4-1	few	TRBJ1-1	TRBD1	TGCGCCAGCAGCCAAGATTCCCCGGGACAGCTTTTGAACACTGAAGCTTTCTTT	CASSQDSPGQLLNTEAFF
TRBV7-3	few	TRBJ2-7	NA	TGTGCCAGCAGTTTACTTCCGTGGTCGGGCGAGCAGTACTTC	CASSLLPWSGEQYF
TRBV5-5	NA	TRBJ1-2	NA	TGTGCCAGCACTCAAGGACATCCCGGCTACACCTTC	CASTQGHPGYTF
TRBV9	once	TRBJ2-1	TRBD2	TGTGCCAGCAGCCCCAGAAAAGACCTAGCGGTAACCTACAATGAGCAGTTCTTC	CASSPRKDLAVTYNEQFF
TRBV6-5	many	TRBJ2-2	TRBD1	TGTGCCAGCAGTTACTCGAGGGGACAGGGAACCGGGGAGCTGTTTTTT	CASSYSRGQGTGELFF
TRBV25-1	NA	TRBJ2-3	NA	TGTGCCAGCAGTGAATCTGGAGGCACAGATACGCAGTATTTT	CASSESGGTDTQYF
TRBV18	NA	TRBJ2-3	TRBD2	TGTGCCAGCTCACCTAGCGGGCCAGCGGCAGATACGCAGTATTTT	CASSPSGPAADTQYF
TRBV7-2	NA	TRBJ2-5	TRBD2	TGTGCCAGCAGCTTACTAGCGGGAGATGAGACCCAGTACTTC	CASSLLAGDETQYF
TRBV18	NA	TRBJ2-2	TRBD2	TGTGCCAGCTCAGTAACTAGCGGGTCCACCGGGGAGCTGTTTTTT	CASSVTSGSTGELFF
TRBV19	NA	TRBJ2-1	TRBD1	TGTGCCAGTAGTATCGACAGGGAACCGGGGAATGAGCAGTTCTTC	CASSIDREPGNEQFF
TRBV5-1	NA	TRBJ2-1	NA	TGCGCCAGCAGCCACTCCGGGACTCGTGGAGATGAGCAGTTCTTC	CASSHSGTRGDEQFF
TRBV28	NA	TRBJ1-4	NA	TGTGCCAGCAGTCTCCCTCCCGCCGGTGAAAAACTGTTTTTT	CASSLPPAGEKLFF
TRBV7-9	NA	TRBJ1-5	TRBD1	TGTGCCAGCAGCTTATCGACCGGGACAGGTAATCAGCCCCAGCATTTT	CASSLSTGTGNQPQHF
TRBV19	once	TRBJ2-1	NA	TGTGCCAGTACCGAGGACAGTTACAATGAGCAGTTCTTC	CASTEDSYNEQFF